Below are 26 T cell receptor beta chains sequenced from a single sample in a study of graft-versus-host responses after intestinal transplantation. Some clones are missing from TCRdb's copy, which holds only in-frame ones; the method was immunoSEQ multiplex PCR. The sample includes around 18,000 clones, around 90% of them seen just once. The sequencing used PBMCs, collected about 110 days after intestinal transplant. These receptor sequences come from a human patient who received an intestinal transplant, so some T cells may come from the graft donor.

This clone is a singleton in its sample. The chain is built from TRBV5-8 and TRBJ2-7; 8 bases line up with TRBD2. Germline CDR1 SGHTS, CDR2 YDEGEE. CDR3 length: 14 amino acids. Trimming cost V 4 bases and J 1 base; bases outside gene matches: 4. CDR3 in amino acids: CASSPRLASYEQYF. The CDR3 region has the DNA TGTGCCAGCAGCCCACGACTAGCGTCCTACGAGCAGTACTTC.

The chain couples TRBV19 to TRBJ2-7; 10 nucleotides align to TRBD1. The CDR3 totals 14 residues. J gave up 5 bases and V 5 bases, and 6 bases lay outside the gene matches. CDR1 and CDR2 from the germline V gene are LNHDA and SQIVND (reference sequence). CDR3: CASSPSGTGDEQYF. The CDR3 DNA is TGTGCCAGTAGTCCCTCGGGGACAGGGGACGAGCAGTACTTC. Full variable domain (rest looked up from reference TRBV19 and TRBJ2-7): DGGITQSPKYLFRKEGQNVTLSCEQNLNHDAMYWYRQDPGQGLRLIYYSQIVNDFQKGDIAEGYSVSREKKESFPLTVTSAQKNPTAFYLCASSPSGTGDEQYFGPGTRLTVT.

The chain joins TRBV6-6 to TRBJ1-5; 8 bases are a match to TRBD1. The trim removed 2 bases at V and 7 bases at J, leaving 7 bases unmatched. The germline V gene has CDR1 MNHNY and CDR2 SVGAGI (reference sequence). This CDR3 is 15 amino acids long. The CDR3 bases are TGTGCCAGCAGTTACGACAGGGGAACGGGGCAGCCCCAGCATTTT. This sequence encodes CASSYDRGTGQPQHF.

This sequence joins TRBV15 and TRBJ2-2; 8 bases map to TRBD1. The CDR3 is 14 amino acids. Germline CDR1 reads LNHNV; CDR2 reads YYDKDF (reference sequence). The V and J ends lost 3 bases and 8 bases, in that order; junction bases with no gene match: 5. This chain's CDR3 is CATSRDRAGGELFF. The CDR3, as DNA: TGTGCCACCAGCAGGGACAGGGCGGGTGGGGAGCTGTTTTTT.

J is TRBJ2-7 and V is TRBV5-1; 9 positions agree with TRBD2. The CDR3 is 15 residues long. Germline CDR1 and CDR2: SGHRS and YFSETQ. With 4 bases clipped from V and 5 bases from J, the junction kept 10 bases outside the gene matches. CDR3 amino acids: CASSRKREAVNEQYF. The CDR3, as DNA: TGCGCCAGCAGCCGAAAGCGGGAGGCGGTTAACGAGCAGTACTTC.

V and J are TRBV5-1 and TRBJ2-2; 10 positions agree with TRBD2. The CDR3 contains 18 residues. Germline values: CDR1 SGHRS, CDR2 YFSETQ. The ends lost 0 bases at V and 7 bases at J; junction bases unmatched: 12. The CDR3 region is CASSLALTSGKCGGELFF. The CDR3 coding sequence is TGCGCCAGCAGCTTGGCCCTAACTAGCGGGAAGTGTGGCGGGGAGCTGTTTTTT.

This chain connects TRBV19 to TRBJ1-2, with D possibly TRBD1 on 5 matching bases. Germline loops: CDR1 LNHDA, CDR2 SQIVND (reference sequence). V dropped 5 bases and J dropped 5 bases, with 18 bases sitting between them. The CDR3 is made up of 15 amino acids. The CDR3 sequence is CASSPAGQGDYGYTF. The CDR3 coding sequence is TGTGCCAGTAGTCCCGCAGGGCAGGGAGATTATGGCTACACCTTC. The variable domain in full, with the rest retrieved from reference TRBV19 and TRBJ1-2, is DGGITQSPKYLFRKEGQNVTLSCEQNLNHDAMYWYRQDPGQGLRLIYYSQIVNDFQKGDIAEGYSVSREKKESFPLTVTSAQKNPTAFYLCASSPAGQGDYGYTFGSGTRLTVV.

This sequence joins TRBV30 and TRBJ2-1; the D is unclear. The V and J ends lost 0 bases and 3 bases respectively, with 6 bases between them. CDR3 length: 13 residues. From germline, CDR1 is GTSNPN and CDR2 SVGIG (reference sequence). CDR3 amino acids: CAWSVVDYNEQFF. The CDR3 bases are TGTGCCTGGAGTGTGGTGGACTACAATGAGCAGTTCTTC.

The chain employs TRBV2 and TRBJ1-1; D is uncertain. CDR1 and CDR2 (germline): SNHLY, FYNNEI. CDR3 length equals 14 residues. Trimming took off 1 base at V and 1 base at J, with 7 bases between the two ends. The CDR3: CASSEGFGNTEAFF. The CDR3 DNA follows: TGTGCCAGCAGTGAAGGGTTTGGGAACACTGAAGCTTTCTTT.

The V gene is TRBV4-1, the J gene TRBJ2-7, with 7 bases matching TRBD1. CDR1 MGHRA and CDR2 YSYEKL come from the germline V gene. The J segment lost 2 bases and the V segment lost 1 base, leaving 5 bases of the junction unmatched. This CDR3 contains 15 residues. The CDR3 loop reads CASSQGGGTTYEQYF. The DNA of the CDR3 is TGCGCCAGCAGCCAAGGAGGGGGCACGACCTACGAGCAGTACTTC.

This rearrangement joins TRBV4-1 to TRBJ2-7, with 8 positions matching TRBD1. This CDR3 is 15 amino acids long. CDR1 and CDR2 (germline): MGHRA, YSYEKL. The trim removed 0 bases at V and 7 bases at J, leaving 8 bases unmatched. CDR3 in DNA: TGCGCCAGCAGCCAAGATAGCAGGGGGCTGGGGGAGCAGTACTTC. Translation: CASSQDSRGLGEQYF.

The chain uses TRBV9 and TRBJ2-3; 9 positions match TRBD2. The CDR3 has 17 residues. V lost 3 bases to trimming and J lost 3 bases; unmatched junction nucleotides: 11. Germline values: CDR1 SGDLS, CDR2 YYNGEE. The CDR3 reads CASSAHPMAGGTDTQYF. In DNA form, the CDR3 reads TGTGCCAGCAGCGCTCACCCAATGGCGGGAGGGACAGATACGCAGTATTTT. Combining the CDR3 with reference TRBV9 and TRBJ2-3 gives the whole variable domain DSGVTQTPKHLITATGQRVTLRCSPRSGDLSVYWYQQSLDQGLQFLIQYYNGEERAKGNILERFSAQQFPDLHSELNLSSLELGDSALYFCASSAHPMAGGTDTQYFGPGTRLTVL.

The chain couples TRBV21-1 to TRBJ1-2; no check of the table's D call, TRBD1, against the DNA was made. TRBV21-1 is a known pseudogene. The CDR3 extends over 14 amino acids. The CDR3 spells CASSKGTGNYGYTF. The CDR3 DNA sequence: TGTGCCAGCAGCAAAGGGACAGGGAACTATGGCTACACCTTC.

The chain is built from TRBV5-3 and TRBJ2-5; 8 bases match TRBD1. TRBV5-3 is filed as an ORF, its function uncertain. This CDR3 is 17 amino acids long. The V gene end was trimmed by 2 bases and the J gene end by 5 bases; junction bases not matched to a gene: 14. CDR3 sequence (DNA): TGTGCCAGAAGCTTCTGTCGGGCAGGGGGCGAAAGGGAGACCCAGTACTTC. Translation: CARSFCRAGGERETQYF.

The chain combines TRBV5-1 with TRBJ1-1, with 8 bases aligning to TRBD1. With V trimmed by 4 bases and J by 1 base, 6 bases remained unmatched. The CDR3 is made up of 15 amino acids. Germline-derived CDR1 and CDR2 are SGHRS and YFSETQ. The CDR3 here is CASSPRTGQNTEAFF. DNA for the CDR3: TGCGCCAGCAGCCCGAGGACAGGGCAGAACACTGAAGCTTTCTTT.

In DNA form, the CDR3 reads TGTGCCAGCAAGGGGGTTGGGGCCAACGTCCTGACTTTC. Translating gives CASKGVGANVLTF. The chain is built from TRBV6-4 and TRBJ2-6; D is possibly TRBD1 (6 bases). The CDR3 runs 13 residues. CDR1 is MRHNA, CDR2 SNTAGT, per germline. The V gene lost 7 bases and the J gene lost 3 bases, with 7 bases spanning the gap.

Comment on this clone: Other DNA sequences within the sample encode an identical CDR3. This chain connects TRBV7-9 to TRBJ2-1; no definite D call. The germline V gene encodes CDR1 SEHNR and CDR2 FQNEAQ (reference sequence). V was pared by 1 base and J by 6 bases, with 4 bases between. CDR3 size: 12 residues. CDR3 loop: CASSLGLNEQFF. The CDR3 nucleotides are TGTGCCAGCAGCTTAGGCCTCAATGAGCAGTTCTTC.

V is TRBV7-2 and J is TRBJ1-6; a weak D match, TRBD1 (6 bases). The CDR3 totals 17 residues. In germline, CDR1 is SGHTA, CDR2 FQGNSA. V shed 3 bases and J shed 0 bases, with 12 bases lying between them. In DNA, the CDR3 is TGTGCCAGCAGCTTGGACACAGGGAGCTCCTATAATTCACCCCTCCACTTT. Its translation: CASSLDTGSSYNSPLHF.

This clone is a singleton in its sample. The genes are TRBV27 and TRBJ2-7; no clear D. In germline, CDR1 is MNHEY, CDR2 SMNVEV (reference sequence). CDR3 length equals 14 residues. Deletions cut 3 bases from V and 3 bases from J, with 12 bases between. The CDR3 protein is CASSLSLGFYEQYF. CDR3 nucleotides: TGTGCCAGCAGTTTGTCTCTCGGGTTCTACGAGCAGTACTTC.

This chain connects TRBV19 to TRBJ2-1, with 9 bases lining up with TRBD2. Germline V CDR1 and CDR2: LNHDA, SQIVND (reference sequence). The CDR3 sequence is 16 residues long. J gave up 7 bases and V 4 bases, and 11 bases lay outside the gene matches. The CDR3 bases are TGTGCCAGTAGTAAGAGTGGGTTAGCGGGAGAGAATGAGCAGTTCTTC. It codes for CASSKSGLAGENEQFF.

The chain is built from TRBV28 and TRBJ2-7; TRBD2 aligns across 8 bases. V shed 3 bases and J 5 bases; nucleotides not matched to a gene: 3. The CDR3 has 13 residues. Germline lookup yields CDR1 MDHEN and CDR2 SYDVKM. CDR3 loop: CASSFSGTNEQYF. The CDR3 coding sequence is TGTGCCAGCAGTTTTAGCGGGACTAACGAGCAGTACTTC.

The chain links TRBV4-1 to TRBJ2-1; D possibly corresponds to TRBD1 (7 bases). This CDR3 has 16 amino acids. Germline loops: CDR1 MGHRA, CDR2 YSYEKL. Deletions cut 3 bases from V and 3 bases from J, with 15 bases between. CDR3 sequence reads: CASSQVEGAHYNEQFF. CDR3 sequence (DNA): TGCGCCAGCAGCCAGGTGGAGGGGGCCCACTACAATGAGCAGTTCTTC.

This chain links TRBV7-6 with TRBJ2-1; TRBD2 aligns across 7 bases. CDR3 length: 17 amino acids. Germline values: CDR1 SGHVS, CDR2 FNYEAQ. Germline trimming cut 1 base from V and 5 bases from J; bases unmatched to any gene: 11. Here the CDR3 reads CASSLVLADRRDNEQFF. In DNA, the CDR3 is TGTGCCAGCAGCTTAGTTCTAGCGGATCGACGGGACAATGAGCAGTTCTTC.

The chain carries TRBV6-1 and TRBJ2-1; 9 bases map to TRBD1. After removal of 6 bases from V and 5 bases from J, the junction contained 8 bases not matched to a gene. CDR1 is MNHNS, CDR2 SASEGT, per germline. The CDR3 loop spans 15 amino acids. This CDR3 reads CASRRGQGWDNEQFF. The CDR3 DNA reads TGTGCCAGCAGGAGGGGACAGGGATGGGACAATGAGCAGTTCTTC.

The chain recombines TRBV7-2 with TRBJ2-7; D is ambiguous. The CDR3 sequence is 13 residues long. The V end lost 8 bases, the J end lost 1 base, and 12 bases lay between the germline ends. The germline V gene has CDR1 SGHTA and CDR2 FQGNSA. The CDR3 sequence: CASGRAVSYEQYF. The CDR3 DNA follows: TGTGCCAGCGGTAGGGCCGTTTCCTACGAGCAGTACTTC.

V and J are TRBV7-9 and TRBJ2-1; tentative D call: TRBD1 (5 bases). With 4 bases removed from V and 10 bases from J, the gap between germline ends came to 14 bases. The CDR3 consists of 13 residues. The V gene's germline CDR1 is SEHNR and CDR2 FQNEAQ (reference sequence). The DNA of the CDR3 is TGTGCCAGCAGCTCCCGTGGGCAGGGAGAGCAGTTCTTC. Amino acid sequence: CASSSRGQGEQFF.